The 15 T cell receptor beta chains presented below share a single source sample, sequenced in a study of blood T cell repertoires in COVID-19 (dated by TCRdb to 2020 to 2021). To prepare the library, the immunoSEQ multiplex PCR assay was applied. Held by TCRdb, this immuneACCESS table contains in-frame sequences only and omits some clones. Under half of the omission traces to an unresolved V gene where checked; the cause of the rest is unknown. In this sample the table shows approximately 190,000 clones, roughly 89% of which occur a single time. 3% to 3.5% of the sample goes to the ten largest clones. Specimen: PBMCs or T cells enriched from blood (not recorded which). These receptors all stem from a woman in her thirties who had been exposed to COVID-19.

The chain has TRBV11-2 and TRBJ1-2, with D possibly TRBD1 on 6 matching bases. The CDR3 is 14 amino acids. V was trimmed by 2 bases and J by 4 bases, leaving 11 bases between them. The germline V gene has CDR1 SGHAT and CDR2 FQNNGV. CDR3 nucleotide sequence: TGTGCCAGCAGCTTAAGGGGGTCCATCTATGGCTACACCTTC. Protein product: CASSLRGSIYGYTF.

The V gene is TRBV21-1, the J gene TRBJ2-3; TRBD2 is taken as the D call from the table, unchecked against the DNA. TRBV21-1 is a known pseudogene. This CDR3 has 14 residues. CDR3: CASSRGTGTDTQYF. The CDR3 DNA follows: TGTGCCAGCAGCAGGGGGACTGGCACAGATACGCAGTATTTT.

The genes are TRBV7-2 and TRBJ2-2; D is ambiguous. The CDR3 has 14 residues. Trimming took off 1 base at V and 6 bases at J, with 9 bases between the two ends. The germline gives CDR1 SGHTA, CDR2 FQGNSA. The CDR3 bases are TGTGCCAGCAGCTTAGAAGAGGATTCCGGGGAGCTGTTTTTT. Translation: CASSLEEDSGELFF. Together with reference TRBV7-2 and TRBJ2-2, the CDR3 gives the full variable domain: GAGVSQSPSNKVTEKGKDVELRCDPISGHTALYWYRQSLGQGLEFLIYFQGNSAPDKSGLPSDRFSAERTGGSVSTLTIQRTQQEDSAVYLCASSLEEDSGELFFGEGSRLTVL.

This chain connects TRBV7-2 to TRBJ1-1, with D hard to call. CDR1 and CDR2 from the germline V gene are SGHTA and FQGNSA. The CDR3 extends over 14 amino acids. Trimming shortened V by 1 base and J by 1 base, and 7 bases separated the two germline ends. CDR3 nucleotides: TGTGCCAGCAGCTTAGGGCACGCGAACACTGAAGCTTTCTTT. As protein: CASSLGHANTEAFF.

This chain connects TRBV2 to TRBJ1-4, with 8 nucleotides matching TRBD1. Looked up from germline, CDR1 is SNHLY and CDR2 is FYNNEI. This CDR3 contains 15 residues. V was clipped by 2 bases and J by 2 bases; unmatched bases: 1. The CDR3 nucleotides read TGTGCCAGCAGTGAACAGGGGGCTACTAATGAAAAACTGTTTTTT. This sequence encodes CASSEQGATNEKLFF.

This chain uses TRBV18 with TRBJ2-1; TRBD2 matches 7 bases. The CDR3 runs to 16 residues. The junction had 20 bases not matched to a gene; V was cut back by 3 bases and J by 15 bases. CDR1 and CDR2 from the germline V gene are KGHSH and LQKENI. CDR3 in amino acids: CASSPSMGGRGDVWFF. The CDR3 nucleotides are TGTGCCAGCTCACCGTCGATGGGAGGGCGGGGAGACGTTTGGTTCTTC.

J is TRBJ2-7 and V is TRBV7-3; D ambiguous. The CDR3 runs 14 residues. CDR1 and CDR2 (germline): SGHTA, FQGTGA. V gave up 0 bases and J gave up 5 bases, with 11 bases separating them. The CDR3 DNA is TGTGCCAGCAGCTTAACGAGGCTCGCGAACGAGCAGTACTTC. Translating it yields CASSLTRLANEQYF.

The chain has TRBV14 and TRBJ1-1; D possibly corresponds to TRBD1 (5 bases). Trimming stripped 1 base from V and 3 bases from J, with 12 bases between. Germline V gene sequence: CDR1 SGHDN, CDR2 FVKESK. This CDR3 comprises 15 residues. CDR3 sequence reads: CASSQARGRDTEAFF. Written as DNA, the CDR3 is TGTGCCAGCAGCCAAGCTAGGGGCAGGGACACTGAAGCTTTCTTT.

The rearrangement uses TRBV9 and TRBJ1-1; D remains ambiguous. Germline values: CDR1 SGDLS, CDR2 YYNGEE. The ends were cut back, 0 bases at V and 0 bases at J, with 12 bases in the middle. CDR3 length: 16 residues. CDR3 nucleotides: TGTGCCAGCAGCGTAGAAGATAACGGGTTGAACACTGAAGCTTTCTTT. It codes for CASSVEDNGLNTEAFF.

This chain joins TRBV10-3 and TRBJ1-6; tentatively, D is TRBD1 (5 bases). The germline V gene has CDR1 ENHRY and CDR2 SYGVKD. V was clipped by 2 bases and J by 7 bases, with 18 bases between them. The CDR3 has 17 amino acids. CDR3 loop: CAISEDMGGSENSPLHF. As DNA, the CDR3 is TGTGCCATCAGTGAGGATATGGGGGGAAGTGAGAATTCACCCCTCCACTTT.

This clone was found once. The V and J genes are TRBV25-1 and TRBJ1-2; 7 nucleotides line up with TRBD1. The CDR3 has 13 amino acids. V lost 3 bases and J lost 7; bases outside the gene matches: 5. Per the germline V gene, CDR1 is MGHDK and CDR2 is SYGVNS. In DNA, the CDR3 is TGTGCCAGCAGTGACAGGGGGTCGCTTGGCTACACCTTC. It translates to CASSDRGSLGYTF.

The chain is built from TRBV28 and TRBJ1-4; TRBD1 matches 9 bases. Germline-derived CDR1 and CDR2 are MDHEN and SYDVKM. The CDR3 totals 15 residues. V lost 3 bases and J lost 6; bases outside the gene matches: 5. CDR3 loop: CASSFETGGDEKLFF. The CDR3 DNA reads as TGTGCCAGCAGTTTCGAGACAGGGGGTGATGAAAAACTGTTTTTT.

The chain couples TRBV5-4 to TRBJ1-2; D might be TRBD1 (6 bases). The CDR3 consists of 16 residues. Germline CDR1 SGHNT, CDR2 YYREEE (reference sequence). V was trimmed by 0 bases and J by 4 bases, leaving 16 bases between them. In nucleotides, the CDR3 is TGTGCCAGCAGCTTGGCCGGGGGGGGCCCCTCCTATGGCTACACCTTC. It yields the protein CASSLAGGGPSYGYTF.

The CDR3 is CASSLIPQGPNTGELFF. DNA for the CDR3: TGTGCCAGCAGCTTAATCCCACAGGGTCCGAACACCGGGGAGCTGTTTTTT. The chain has TRBV7-3 and TRBJ2-2; possibly TRBD1 for D (6 bases). The ends were cut back, 1 base at V and 0 bases at J, with 12 bases in the middle. The CDR3 has 17 residues. In germline, CDR1 is SGHTA, CDR2 FQGTGA.

This clone has a handful of counts. The V gene is TRBV2, the J gene TRBJ1-2; 7 bases align to TRBD1. Germline lookup yields CDR1 SNHLY and CDR2 FYNNEI. The CDR3 covers 12 residues. Trimming took 9 bases from V and 1 from J; bases not matched to a gene: 2. The DNA for the CDR3 is TGTGCCAGAAACAGGGGTAACTATGGCTACACCTTC. This encodes CARNRGNYGYTF. Complete variable domain (other parts from reference TRBV2 and TRBJ1-2): EPEVTQTPSHQVTQMGQEVILRCVPISNHLYFYWYRQILGQKVEFLVSFYNNEISEKSEIFDDQFSVERPDGSNFTLKIRSTKLEDSAMYFCARNRGNYGYTFGSGTRLTVV.